Listed below are T cell receptor beta chains from one sample, sequenced in a study of OX40 agonist ivuxolimab in advanced cancers. Measured with immunoSEQ multiplex PCR; TCRdb has only the in-frame clones, and not every one. The sample lists 80,000 or so clones; 84% were seen once. Material: CD4+ or CD8+ T cells sorted from blood, obtained in a trial of the OX40 agonist ivuxolimab. Receptors originate from an adult with an advanced solid tumor such as melanoma, head and neck, liver or kidney cancer. The CDR3 runs from the conserved cysteine through the conserved F or W. Fields, in order: J gene, D gene, V gene, clone size, CDR3 DNA, CDR3 protein. D genes are given only for firm matches. Clone sizes are given selectively: once, few, many, or a class where the clone is expanded.

J gene: TRBJ2-7
D gene: TRBD1
V gene: TRBV5-4
clone size: NA
CDR3 DNA: TGTGCCAGCAGCCGGGACCCGGGACAGGGGGCATACGAGCAGTACTTC
CDR3 protein: CASSRDPGQGAYEQYF

J gene: TRBJ1-2
D gene: NA
V gene: TRBV6-5
clone size: NA
CDR3 DNA: TGTGCCAGCACTGGCGTCTATGGCTACACCTTC
CDR3 protein: CASTGVYGYTF

J gene: TRBJ2-7
D gene: NA
V gene: TRBV6-6
clone size: once
CDR3 DNA: TGTGCCAGCAGCCGAATAGAAAATCCGTACGAGCAGTACTTC
CDR3 protein: CASSRIENPYEQYF

J gene: TRBJ1-2
D gene: NA
V gene: TRBV18
clone size: NA
CDR3 DNA: TGTGCCAGCTCACCACGTCGGGGGGAAGGCACTGATGGCTACACCTTC
CDR3 protein: CASSPRRGEGTDGYTF

J gene: TRBJ2-2
D gene: NA
V gene: TRBV7-8
clone size: NA
CDR3 DNA: TGTGCCAGCAGGGGGCGCGGGTCGAACACCGGGGAGCTGTTTTTT
CDR3 protein: CASRGRGSNTGELFF

J gene: TRBJ2-7
D gene: NA
V gene: TRBV7-2
clone size: NA
CDR3 DNA: TGTGCCAGCAGCTTAATAGGCCCGGGTCCCTACGAGCAGTACTTC
CDR3 protein: CASSLIGPGPYEQYF

J gene: TRBJ2-6
D gene: NA
V gene: TRBV10-3
clone size: NA
CDR3 DNA: TGTGCCATCAGTAGGCCCGGGACTGGAGGGTCTGGGGCCAACGTCCTGACTTTC
CDR3 protein: CAISRPGTGGSGANVLTF

J gene: TRBJ1-1
D gene: NA
V gene: TRBV6-5
clone size: NA
CDR3 DNA: TGTGCCAGCACTTCCCCGGGTCTTAACACTGAAGCTTTCTTT
CDR3 protein: CASTSPGLNTEAFF

J gene: TRBJ2-5
D gene: NA
V gene: TRBV30
clone size: NA
CDR3 DNA: TGTGCCTGGATCCCGTTCGGAGGGGAAGAGACCCAGTACTTC
CDR3 protein: CAWIPFGGEETQYF

J gene: TRBJ1-2
D gene: NA
V gene: TRBV21-1
clone size: NA
CDR3 DNA: TGTGCCAGCAGCAAAAACAGGAGAGGTGGTAACTATGGCTACACCTTC
CDR3 protein: CASSKNRRGGNYGYTF

J gene: TRBJ2-2
D gene: NA
V gene: TRBV7-6
clone size: NA
CDR3 DNA: TGTGCCAGCAGCTCAATATCCGGGGAGCTGTTTTTT
CDR3 protein: CASSSISGELFF

J gene: TRBJ2-3
D gene: NA
V gene: TRBV18
clone size: NA
CDR3 DNA: TGTGCCAGCTCACCACCGGAGTGGACAGATACGCAGTATTTT
CDR3 protein: CASSPPEWTDTQYF

J gene: TRBJ1-5
D gene: NA
V gene: TRBV2
clone size: NA
CDR3 DNA: TGTGCCACGCGGGGCTCGGTCAATCAGCCCCAGCATTTT
CDR3 protein: CATRGSVNQPQHF

J gene: TRBJ1-2
D gene: TRBD1
V gene: TRBV6-5
clone size: NA
CDR3 DNA: TGTGCCAGCAGTTATAGGACAGGGTCGATCGGCTACACCTTC
CDR3 protein: CASSYRTGSIGYTF

J gene: TRBJ2-2
D gene: TRBD2
V gene: TRBV27
clone size: NA
CDR3 DNA: TGTGCCAGCAGTATACTAGCGGAGAGCACCGGGGAGCTGTTTTTT
CDR3 protein: CASSILAESTGELFF

J gene: TRBJ1-4
D gene: TRBD1
V gene: TRBV5-1
clone size: NA
CDR3 DNA: TGCGCCAGCAGCTTGGGACAGGGGGCACTCAATGAAAAACTGTTTTTT
CDR3 protein: CASSLGQGALNEKLFF

J gene: TRBJ2-5
D gene: TRBD2
V gene: TRBV27
clone size: NA
CDR3 DNA: TGTGCCAGCAGAGGACTAGCGGGGGGGGAGGAGACCCAGTACTTC
CDR3 protein: CASRGLAGGEETQYF

J gene: TRBJ2-6
D gene: NA
V gene: TRBV27
clone size: NA
CDR3 DNA: TGTGCCAGCAGTGGGGGTCAAGGGGACTTGCGCTCTGGGGCCAACGTCCTGACTTTC
CDR3 protein: CASSGGQGDLRSGANVLTF

J gene: TRBJ1-2
D gene: NA
V gene: TRBV5-5
clone size: NA
CDR3 DNA: TGTGCCAGCAGCTCGGGCTCTCCGGAGGGCTACACCTTC
CDR3 protein: CASSSGSPEGYTF

J gene: TRBJ2-3
D gene: TRBD2
V gene: TRBV7-3
clone size: once
CDR3 DNA: TGTGCCAGCAGCCCTAGCGGGATTCACACAGATACGCAGTATTTT
CDR3 protein: CASSPSGIHTDTQYF

J gene: TRBJ1-1
D gene: NA
V gene: TRBV10-3
clone size: once
CDR3 DNA: TGTGCCATCAGTGAGTCCGGGAGAGCCTTTGAAGCTTTCTTT
CDR3 protein: CAISESGRAFEAFF

J gene: TRBJ2-7
D gene: NA
V gene: TRBV11-3
clone size: NA
CDR3 DNA: TGTGCCAGCAGAACTCGGTGGAGCTCCTACGAGCAGTACTTC
CDR3 protein: CASRTRWSSYEQYF

J gene: TRBJ2-1
D gene: NA
V gene: TRBV11-1
clone size: NA
CDR3 DNA: TGTGCCAGCAGCTCCAATAACTACAATGAGCAGTTCTTC
CDR3 protein: CASSSNNYNEQFF

J gene: TRBJ1-2
D gene: NA
V gene: TRBV28
clone size: NA
CDR3 DNA: TGTGCCAGCAGTCCCCAGGGGAGGGGTGGTAACTATGGCTACACCTTC
CDR3 protein: CASSPQGRGGNYGYTF

J gene: TRBJ2-7
D gene: NA
V gene: TRBV5-1
clone size: NA
CDR3 DNA: TGCGCCAGCAGCTTGGGGTATGGGAAGGGAACCTACGAGCAGTACTTC
CDR3 protein: CASSLGYGKGTYEQYF

J gene: TRBJ1-1
D gene: NA
V gene: TRBV7-9
clone size: NA
CDR3 DNA: TGTGCCAGCAGCTTAGACACGGGGGGACTGAACACTGAAGCTTTCTTT
CDR3 protein: CASSLDTGGLNTEAFF

J gene: TRBJ2-1
D gene: TRBD2
V gene: TRBV7-9
clone size: NA
CDR3 DNA: TGTGCCAGCAGCTTCACTAGCGGGCGTAGCTCCTACAATGAGCAGTTCTTC
CDR3 protein: CASSFTSGRSSYNEQFF

J gene: TRBJ1-3
D gene: NA
V gene: TRBV7-2
clone size: NA
CDR3 DNA: TGTGCCAGCAGAGCAGGGGAAAGAAACACCATATATTTT
CDR3 protein: CASRAGERNTIYF

J gene: TRBJ2-2
D gene: NA
V gene: TRBV27
clone size: NA
CDR3 DNA: TGTGCCAGCAGTTTCGGGATAGGGCCCACCGGGGAGCTGTTTTTT
CDR3 protein: CASSFGIGPTGELFF

J gene: TRBJ1-2
D gene: TRBD1
V gene: TRBV5-1
clone size: NA
CDR3 DNA: TGCGCCAGCAGCTTTTTCCCGGGACAGGGGGACGGCTACACCTTC
CDR3 protein: CASSFFPGQGDGYTF

J gene: TRBJ1-2
D gene: NA
V gene: TRBV18
clone size: NA
CDR3 DNA: TGTGCCAGCTCACCAGAGGGCGCAGGCTATGGCTACACCTTC
CDR3 protein: CASSPEGAGYGYTF

J gene: TRBJ2-4
D gene: NA
V gene: TRBV5-1
clone size: NA
CDR3 DNA: TGCGCCAGCAGCTTGGTTAGCGCCGGAAAAGCCAAAAACATTCAGTACTTC
CDR3 protein: CASSLVSAGKAKNIQYF

J gene: TRBJ2-7
D gene: TRBD2
V gene: TRBV12-5
clone size: NA
CDR3 DNA: TGTGCTAGTGGTTTGGGCTCAGGACTAGCGGGAGGCCGGGACTACGAGCAGTACTTC
CDR3 protein: CASGLGSGLAGGRDYEQYF

J gene: TRBJ2-1
D gene: NA
V gene: TRBV18
clone size: NA
CDR3 DNA: TGTGCCAGCTCTCTGGGACCCGGGACCTACAATGAGCAGTTCTTC
CDR3 protein: CASSLGPGTYNEQFF

J gene: TRBJ2-3
D gene: NA
V gene: TRBV5-4
clone size: once
CDR3 DNA: TGTGCCAGCAGCTTTGACAGGACCTGGGGCACAGATACGCAGTATTTT
CDR3 protein: CASSFDRTWGTDTQYF

J gene: TRBJ2-1
D gene: NA
V gene: TRBV29-1
clone size: NA
CDR3 DNA: TGCAGCGTTTCCCTGGGACTCAATGAGCAGTTCTTC
CDR3 protein: CSVSLGLNEQFF

J gene: TRBJ1-1
D gene: NA
V gene: TRBV5-6
clone size: NA
CDR3 DNA: TGTGCCAGCGCCAGGTTCAGGGGCCGCGGGGACACTGAAGCTTTCTTT
CDR3 protein: CASARFRGRGDTEAFF

J gene: TRBJ2-1
D gene: NA
V gene: TRBV18
clone size: NA
CDR3 DNA: TGTGCCAGCTCACCTGGACAGACGCGCTCCTACAATGAGCAGTTCTTC
CDR3 protein: CASSPGQTRSYNEQFF

J gene: TRBJ1-5
D gene: NA
V gene: TRBV27
clone size: medium-sized
CDR3 DNA: TGTGCCAGCAGTTTATCAATTACAGGTGATCAGCCCCAGCATTTT
CDR3 protein: CASSLSITGDQPQHF

J gene: TRBJ1-2
D gene: NA
V gene: TRBV5-1
clone size: NA
CDR3 DNA: TGCGCCAGCAGCCCTCGGGGCATAGGCGACTATGGCTACACCTTC
CDR3 protein: CASSPRGIGDYGYTF